The text below deals with one TCR beta chain. Antigen: not known. cDNA prepared by RNA extraction and subsequent reverse transcription served as the template for sequencing. Here immunoSEQ multiplex PCR was the method, and the copy in TCRdb shows in-frame clones only, minus some. There are under 130,000 clones in the sample; over 75% occur only once, and 8.5% to 14% lies in the top ten. Treatment: oral pan-JAK inhibitor, 5-10 mg twice daily. This entry belongs to a study of CD8+ T cells in alopecia areata. Study at large: Tofacitinib ran 6 to 18 months, followed by 6 months off drug.

General study points: Clonality was higher in lesional than normal scalp, especially in alopecia totalis/universalis. Significant decreases in scalp clonality and expanded CD8+ clones followed tofacitinib treatment. With just one nonresponder, it is still uncertain whether baseline CD8+ expansion relates to response.

The germline V gene encodes CDR1 LGHNA and CDR2 YNFKEQ. V lost 0 bases and J lost 0, with 10 bases in between. The CDR3 runs to 16 residues. V and J are TRBV4-2 and TRBJ2-3, with D perhaps TRBD2 (6 bases). The sample in question was CD8+ T cells sorted from blood, obtained between weeks 30 and 35, from a patient treated with tofacitinib. The clonotype originates from a human donor with alopecia areata. The CDR3: CASSQEEGGSTDTQYF. CDR3 sequence (DNA): TGTGCCAGCAGCCAAGAAGAGGGAGGTAGCACAGATACGCAGTATTTT.